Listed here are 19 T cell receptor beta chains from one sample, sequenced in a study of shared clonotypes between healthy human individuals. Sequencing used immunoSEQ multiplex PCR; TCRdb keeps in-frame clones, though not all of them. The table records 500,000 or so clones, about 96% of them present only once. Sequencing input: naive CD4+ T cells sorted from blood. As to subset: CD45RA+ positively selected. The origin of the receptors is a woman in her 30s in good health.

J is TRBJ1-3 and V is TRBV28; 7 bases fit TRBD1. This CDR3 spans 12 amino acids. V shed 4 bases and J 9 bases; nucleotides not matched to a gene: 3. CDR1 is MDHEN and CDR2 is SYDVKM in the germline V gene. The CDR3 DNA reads TGTGCCAGCAGTTGGGACAGACTCACCATATATTTT. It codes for CASSWDRLTIYF.

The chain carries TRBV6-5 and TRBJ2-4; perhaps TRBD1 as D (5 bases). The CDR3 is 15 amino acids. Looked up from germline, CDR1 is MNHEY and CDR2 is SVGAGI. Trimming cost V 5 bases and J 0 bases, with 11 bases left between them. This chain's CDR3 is CASSQTGVAKNIQYF. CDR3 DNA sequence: TGTGCCAGCAGTCAAACAGGAGTAGCCAAAAACATTCAGTACTTC.

For the CDR3, the DNA is TGTGCCAGCACCCCTAGCGGGAGCGTCTACAATGAGCAGTTCTTC. This translates into CASTPSGSVYNEQFF. The chain has TRBV2 and TRBJ2-1; 10 nucleotides line up with TRBD2. The J segment lost 3 bases and the V segment lost 7 bases, leaving 6 bases of the junction unmatched. This CDR3 spans 15 amino acids. The germline V gene encodes CDR1 SNHLY and CDR2 FYNNEI.

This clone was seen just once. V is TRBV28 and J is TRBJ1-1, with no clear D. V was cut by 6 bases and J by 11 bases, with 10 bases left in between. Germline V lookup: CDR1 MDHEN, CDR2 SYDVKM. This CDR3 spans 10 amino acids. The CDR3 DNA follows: TGTGCCAGCAGGGCACAACGGGCTTTCTTT. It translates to CASRAQRAFF.

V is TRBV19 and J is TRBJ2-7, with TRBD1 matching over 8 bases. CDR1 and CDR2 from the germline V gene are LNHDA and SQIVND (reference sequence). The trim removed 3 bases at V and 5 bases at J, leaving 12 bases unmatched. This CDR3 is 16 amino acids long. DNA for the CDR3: TGTGCCAGTAGTATGGTTGGTCGGACAGGGTTCCACGAGCAGTACTTC. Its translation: CASSMVGRTGFHEQYF.

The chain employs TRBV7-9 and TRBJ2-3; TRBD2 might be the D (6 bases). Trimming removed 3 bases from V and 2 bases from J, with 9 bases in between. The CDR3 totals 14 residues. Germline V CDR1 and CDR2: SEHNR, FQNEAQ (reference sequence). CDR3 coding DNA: TGTGCCAGCAGCTTCGGGACTCTCACAGATACGCAGTATTTT. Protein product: CASSFGTLTDTQYF.

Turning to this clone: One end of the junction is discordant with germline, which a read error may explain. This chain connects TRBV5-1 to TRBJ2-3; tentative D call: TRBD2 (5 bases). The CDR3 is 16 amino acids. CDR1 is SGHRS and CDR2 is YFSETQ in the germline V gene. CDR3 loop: CASSPEEASNTYTQYF. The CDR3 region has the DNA TGCGCCAGCAGTCCCGAGGAGGCCTCCAACACATATACGCAGTATTTT.

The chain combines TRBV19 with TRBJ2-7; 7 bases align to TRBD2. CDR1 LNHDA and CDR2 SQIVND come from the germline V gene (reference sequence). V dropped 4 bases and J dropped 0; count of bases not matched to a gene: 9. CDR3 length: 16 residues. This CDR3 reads CASSRSTSVTSYEQYF. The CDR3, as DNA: TGTGCCAGTAGTAGAAGCACTAGCGTAACCTCCTACGAGCAGTACTTC.

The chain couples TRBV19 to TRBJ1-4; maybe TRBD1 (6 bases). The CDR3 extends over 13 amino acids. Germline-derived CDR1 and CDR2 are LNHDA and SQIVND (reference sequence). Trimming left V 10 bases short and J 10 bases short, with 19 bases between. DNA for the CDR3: TGTGCCACCGCGGGCCAGACAGGCCCAAAACTGTTTTTT. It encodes CATAGQTGPKLFF. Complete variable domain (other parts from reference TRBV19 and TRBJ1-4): DGGITQSPKYLFRKEGQNVTLSCEQNLNHDAMYWYRQDPGQGLRLIYYSQIVNDFQKGDIAEGYSVSREKKESFPLTVTSAQKNPTAFYLCATAGQTGPKLFFGSGTQLSVL.

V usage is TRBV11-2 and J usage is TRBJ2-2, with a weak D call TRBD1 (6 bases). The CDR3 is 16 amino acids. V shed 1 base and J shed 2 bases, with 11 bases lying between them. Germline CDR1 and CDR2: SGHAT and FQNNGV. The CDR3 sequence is CASSLGAGVNTGELFF. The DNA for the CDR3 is TGTGCCAGCAGCTTAGGTGCAGGGGTAAACACCGGGGAGCTGTTTTTT.

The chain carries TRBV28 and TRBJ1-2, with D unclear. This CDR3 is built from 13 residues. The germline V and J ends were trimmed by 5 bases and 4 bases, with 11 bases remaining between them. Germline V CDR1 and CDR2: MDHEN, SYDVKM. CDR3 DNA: TGTGCCAGCAGTCCTAGGACGGTCTATGGCTACACCTTC. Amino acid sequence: CASSPRTVYGYTF.

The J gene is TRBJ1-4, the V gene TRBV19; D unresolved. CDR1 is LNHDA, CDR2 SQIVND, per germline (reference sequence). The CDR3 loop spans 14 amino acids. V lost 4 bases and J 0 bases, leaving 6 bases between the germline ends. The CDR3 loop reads CASSKGTTNEKLFF. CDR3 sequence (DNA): TGTGCCAGTAGTAAGGGAACAACTAATGAAAAACTGTTTTTT.

CDR3 coding DNA: TGCGCCAGCAGCTTCTCTATCTTAGGTGGGGGGGCACCCTACGAGCAGTACTTC. It is translated as CASSFSILGGGAPYEQYF. The chain uses TRBV5-1 and TRBJ2-5, with D possibly TRBD2 on 7 matching bases. TRBJ2-7 matches the DNA end more closely, so the J call is doubtful. This CDR3 comprises 18 residues. Germline CDR1 and CDR2: SGHRS and YFSETQ.

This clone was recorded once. CDR3 sequence reads: CASSQWDRNLYEQYF. In DNA, the CDR3 is TGTGCCAGCAGCCAGTGGGACAGAAACTTGTACGAGCAGTACTTC. V usage is TRBV7-2 and J usage is TRBJ2-7; TRBD1 agrees at 7 bases. This CDR3 has 15 amino acids. V shed 5 bases and J 4 bases; nucleotides not matched to a gene: 11. Germline assignment: CDR1 SGHTA and CDR2 FQGNSA.

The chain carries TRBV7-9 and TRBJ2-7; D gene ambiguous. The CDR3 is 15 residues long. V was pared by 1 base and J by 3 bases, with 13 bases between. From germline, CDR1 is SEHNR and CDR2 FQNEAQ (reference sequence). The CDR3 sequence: CASSLEENSIYEQYF. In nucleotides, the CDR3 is TGTGCCAGCAGCTTAGAAGAGAATAGCATCTACGAGCAGTACTTC.

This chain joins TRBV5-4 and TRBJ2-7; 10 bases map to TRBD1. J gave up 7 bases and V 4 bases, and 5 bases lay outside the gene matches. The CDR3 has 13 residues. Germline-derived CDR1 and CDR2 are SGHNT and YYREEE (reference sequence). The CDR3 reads CASSPGQGWEQYF. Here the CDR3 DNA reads TGTGCCAGCAGCCCGGGACAGGGGTGGGAGCAGTACTTC.

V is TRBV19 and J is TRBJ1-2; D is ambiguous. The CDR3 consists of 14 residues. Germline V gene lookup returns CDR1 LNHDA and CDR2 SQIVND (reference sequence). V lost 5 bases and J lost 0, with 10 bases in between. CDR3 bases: TGTGCCAGTAGTCTGACACGGACTAACTATGGCTACACCTTC. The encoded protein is CASSLTRTNYGYTF.

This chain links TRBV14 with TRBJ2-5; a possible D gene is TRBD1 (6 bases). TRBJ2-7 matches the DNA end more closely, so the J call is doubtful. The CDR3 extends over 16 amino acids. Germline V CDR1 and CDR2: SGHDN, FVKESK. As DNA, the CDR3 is TGTGCCAGCAGCCACTCGCTTGGGCAGGGGAACCACGAGCAGTACTTC. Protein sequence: CASSHSLGQGNHEQYF.

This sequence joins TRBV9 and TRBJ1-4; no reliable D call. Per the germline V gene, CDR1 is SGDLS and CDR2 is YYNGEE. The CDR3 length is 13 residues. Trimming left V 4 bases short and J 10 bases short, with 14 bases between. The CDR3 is CASSPGPSPKLFF. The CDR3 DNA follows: TGTGCCAGCAGCCCCGGACCGTCTCCAAAACTGTTTTTT.